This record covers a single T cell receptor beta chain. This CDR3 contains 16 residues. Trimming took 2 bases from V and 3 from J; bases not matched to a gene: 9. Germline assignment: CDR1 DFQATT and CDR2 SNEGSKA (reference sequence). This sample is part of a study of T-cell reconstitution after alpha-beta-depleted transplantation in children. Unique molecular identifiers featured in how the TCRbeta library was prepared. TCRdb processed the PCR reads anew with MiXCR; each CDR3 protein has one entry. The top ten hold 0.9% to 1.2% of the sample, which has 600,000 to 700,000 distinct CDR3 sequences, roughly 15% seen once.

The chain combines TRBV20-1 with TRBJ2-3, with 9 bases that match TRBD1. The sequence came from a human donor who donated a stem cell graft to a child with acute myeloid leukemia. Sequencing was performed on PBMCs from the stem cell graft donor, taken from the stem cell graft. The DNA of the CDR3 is TGCAGTGCTAGACCCGCCCGACAGGGGGAAACAGATACGCAGTATTTT. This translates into CSARPARQGETDTQYF.